This T cell receptor beta chain is from a study of cytomegalovirus exposure and HLA in healthy donors. Germline V CDR1 and CDR2: MNHEY, SMNVEV (reference sequence). CDR3 length equals 14 residues. Trimming stripped 5 bases from V and 6 bases from J, with 13 bases between. The PCR had 60 Vbeta and 13 Jbeta primers. The protocol was immunoSEQ multiplex PCR, while the TCRdb copy is restricted to in-frame clones and leaves out a portion. The repertoire holds 150,000 to 250,000 clones, with 85% as singletons. This chain uses TRBV27 with TRBJ2-2, with a tentative D call TRBD2 (7 bases). The sample comprised PBMCs. The receptor comes from a woman aged 45-65 years in good health and CMV-seronegative. CDR3 region: CASSGGGGPGELFF. As DNA, the CDR3 is TGTGCCAGCAGTGGGGGGGGCGGACCCGGGGAGCTGTTTTTT.